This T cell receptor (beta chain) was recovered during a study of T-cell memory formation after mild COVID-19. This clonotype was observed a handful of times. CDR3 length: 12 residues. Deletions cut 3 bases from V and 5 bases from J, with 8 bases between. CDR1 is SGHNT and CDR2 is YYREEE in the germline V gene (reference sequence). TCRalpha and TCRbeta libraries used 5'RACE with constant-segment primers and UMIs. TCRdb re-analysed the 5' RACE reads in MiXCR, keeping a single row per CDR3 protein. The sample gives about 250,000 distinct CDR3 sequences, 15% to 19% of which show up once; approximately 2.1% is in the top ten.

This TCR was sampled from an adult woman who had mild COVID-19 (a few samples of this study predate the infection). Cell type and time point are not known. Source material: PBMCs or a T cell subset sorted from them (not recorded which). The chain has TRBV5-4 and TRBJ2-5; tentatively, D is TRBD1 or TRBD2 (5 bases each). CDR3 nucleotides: TGTGCCAGCAGCTGGGGGATGGAGACCCAGTACTTC. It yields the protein CASSWGMETQYF.